Presented here are 12 T cell receptor beta chains from one specimen sequenced in a study of CD8 T cells in ankylosing spondylitis (dated by TCRdb to 2016 to 2017). The library was produced with 5' RACE. The run used an Illumina HiSeq 2500. TCRdb took the public reads, trimmed them with fastp at Q25, ran MiXCR for clone calling and kept in-frame beta chains. Rows are combined by CDR3 protein, so each entry shows the most common genes and DNA. The sample includes some 240,000 distinct CDR3 sequences, with 24% observed a single time. The ten biggest clones cover 0.61% of the sample. Sequencing was carried out using blood, either unsorted or a sorted T cell fraction (not recorded which). The receptor set was obtained from a male donor with ankylosing spondylitis or in good health (not recorded which).

The gene calls are TRBV7-6 and TRBJ2-1, with D perhaps matching TRBD1 (6 bases). Trimming pared 1 base from V and 5 bases from J, leaving 15 bases between. This CDR3 has 16 amino acids. Germline V lookup: CDR1 SGHVS, CDR2 FNYEAQ. The CDR3 DNA reads as TGTGCCAGCAGCTTAGGTTCCGGGACAAAAGACAATGAGCAGTTCTTC. Amino acids: CASSLGSGTKDNEQFF.

The chain has TRBV6-1 and TRBJ2-7; 7 bases line up with TRBD2. Germline V gene data show CDR1 as MNHNS and CDR2 as SASEGT. The CDR3 length is 14 residues. With 6 bases clipped from V and 3 bases from J, the junction kept 8 bases outside the gene matches. The CDR3 coding sequence is TGTGCCAGCAGCGCCCGCGGGGGATTCTACGAGCAGTACTTC. Protein sequence: CASSARGGFYEQYF.

This rearrangement joins TRBV12-3 or TRBV12-4 to TRBJ1-4, with D uncertain. The CDR3 has 13 amino acids. V lost 6 bases and J 4 bases, leaving 9 bases between the germline ends. Written as DNA, the CDR3 is TGTGCCAGCAGAGTAAGGAATAATGAAAAACTGTTTTTT. Its translation: CASRVRNNEKLFF.

The chain couples TRBV10-1 to TRBJ1-2, with D uncertain. CDR3 size: 13 residues. Germline-derived CDR1 and CDR2 are WNHNN and SYGVQD (reference sequence). Trimming stripped 0 bases from V and 5 bases from J, with 7 bases between. The CDR3 loop is CASSESKGYGYTF. The DNA of the CDR3 is TGCGCCAGCAGTGAGTCTAAAGGGTATGGCTACACCTTC.

This clonotype was recorded a few times. The chain uses TRBV6-1 and TRBJ2-1; possible D gene TRBD2, 6 bases. The V and J ends lost 6 bases and 2 bases respectively, with 11 bases between them. The germline V gene encodes CDR1 MNHNS and CDR2 SASEGT. This CDR3 region has 14 residues. The CDR3 here is CASRSGGAYNEQFF. CDR3 nucleotides: TGTGCCAGCAGGTCCGGGGGTGCCTACAATGAGCAGTTCTTC.

The chain links TRBV28 to TRBJ2-3; D unresolved. The germline gives CDR1 MDHEN, CDR2 SYDVKM. This CDR3 spans 15 amino acids. Trimming removed 5 bases from V and 1 base from J, with 13 bases in between. CDR3 protein: CASSPLRTGTDTQYF. The DNA of the CDR3 is TGTGCCAGCAGTCCACTCCGCACAGGCACAGATACGCAGTATTTT. The full variable domain, with the rest looked up from reference TRBV28 and TRBJ2-3, is DVKVTQSSRYLVKRTGEKVFLECVQDMDHENMFWYRQDPGLGLRLIYFSYDVKMKEKGDIPEGYSVSREKKERFSLILESASTNQTSMYLCASSPLRTGTDTQYFGPGTRLTVL.

On this clonotype itself: Just one base apart from a much larger clone, this may be a read error. The chain links TRBV20-1 to TRBJ2-5; 8 bases match TRBD2. CDR3 length: 16 residues. Germline V gene lookup returns CDR1 DFQATT and CDR2 SNEGSKA (reference sequence). As DNA, the CDR3 is TGCTGTGCTAGAGATCTGAGCGGGGGAGCGTGGGAGACCCAGTACTTC. Its protein product is CCARDLSGGAWETQYF.

A single count supports this clonotype. This chain joins TRBV23-1 and TRBJ2-7, with 9 bases identical to TRBD1. TRBV23-1 has ORF status, its function being uncertain. After removal of 0 bases from V and 3 bases from J, the junction contained 6 bases not matched to a gene. This CDR3 region has 16 residues. CDR3 nucleotides: TGCGCCAGCAGTCAATCGAGGGACAGGGTGCACTACGAGCAGTACTTC. Translated: CASSQSRDRVHYEQYF.

This clonotype was seen only a few times. This chain uses TRBV20-1 with TRBJ2-3, with D perhaps matching TRBD1 or TRBD2 (6 bases each). Germline CDR1 and CDR2: DFQATT and SNEGSKA (reference sequence). V was shortened by 5 bases and J by 4 bases, with 13 bases between the two germline ends. The CDR3 contains 13 residues. The DNA of the CDR3 is TGCAGTGCTCACCGGGGGCTCTCAGATACGCAGTATTTT. Amino acids: CSAHRGLSDTQYF.

This clonotype came up once. The chain uses TRBV29-1 and TRBJ1-1, with 7 bases matching TRBD1. V lost 5 bases, J lost 0 bases, and 9 bases stayed unmatched. This CDR3 region has 15 residues. Per the germline V gene, CDR1 is SQVTM and CDR2 is ANQGSEA. CDR3 in amino acids: CSVLTGTDLNTEAFF. The CDR3 DNA follows: TGCAGCGTTCTCACCGGGACAGACTTGAACACTGAAGCTTTCTTT.

The sample holds many counts of this clonotype. V and J are TRBV7-2 and TRBJ2-7, with D perhaps given as TRBD1 or TRBD2 (6 bases each). Germline lookup yields CDR1 SGHTA and CDR2 FQGNSA. V was pared by 1 base and J by 0 bases, with 13 bases between. The CDR3 is 16 amino acids. The CDR3 DNA reads as TGTGCCAGCAGCTTAGTGGGGGGCAGTGCCTCCTACGAGCAGTACTTC. Its protein product is CASSLVGGSASYEQYF.

This clonotype was recorded many times. The V gene is TRBV20-1, the J gene TRBJ2-7; D remains ambiguous. The CDR3 contains 16 residues. The germline CDR1 and CDR2 sequences are DFQATT and SNEGSKA (reference sequence). Between the trimmed V and J ends, which lost 0 bases and 3 bases, there was a span of 18 bases. The CDR3 nucleotides are TGCAGTGCTAGAGATCCGTCGGCAGGCAGCCTCTACGAGCAGTACTTC. Translation: CSARDPSAGSLYEQYF.